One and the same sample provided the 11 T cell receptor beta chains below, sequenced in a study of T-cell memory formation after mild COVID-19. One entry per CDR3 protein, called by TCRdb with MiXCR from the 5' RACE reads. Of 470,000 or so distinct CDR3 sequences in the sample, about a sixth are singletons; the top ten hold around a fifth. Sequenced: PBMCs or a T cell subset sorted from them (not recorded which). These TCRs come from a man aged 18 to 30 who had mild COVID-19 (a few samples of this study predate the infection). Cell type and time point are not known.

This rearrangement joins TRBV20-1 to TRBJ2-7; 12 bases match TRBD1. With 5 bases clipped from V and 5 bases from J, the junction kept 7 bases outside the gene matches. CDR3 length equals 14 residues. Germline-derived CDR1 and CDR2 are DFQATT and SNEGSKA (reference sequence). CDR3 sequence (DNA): TGCAGTGCTGCGCCCGGGACAGGGGGCAACGAGCAGTACTTC. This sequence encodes CSAAPGTGGNEQYF.

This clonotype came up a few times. The CDR3 nucleotides read TGTGCCAGCAGCACCCCGGACAGGGCGGAGGAGACCCAGTACTTC. Its protein is CASSTPDRAEETQYF. The chain is built from TRBV5-4 and TRBJ2-5, with 8 bases identical to TRBD1. Germline CDR1 is SGHNT and CDR2 is YYREEE (reference sequence). The CDR3 runs to 15 residues. Trimming at V came to 4 bases and at J to 5 bases, leaving 10 bases not matched to a gene.

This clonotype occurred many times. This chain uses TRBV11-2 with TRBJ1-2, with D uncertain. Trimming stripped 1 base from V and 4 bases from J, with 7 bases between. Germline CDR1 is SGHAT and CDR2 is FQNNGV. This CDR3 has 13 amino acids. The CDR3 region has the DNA TGTGCCAGCAGCTTAGGTCGGTCCTATGGCTACACCTTC. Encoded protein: CASSLGRSYGYTF.

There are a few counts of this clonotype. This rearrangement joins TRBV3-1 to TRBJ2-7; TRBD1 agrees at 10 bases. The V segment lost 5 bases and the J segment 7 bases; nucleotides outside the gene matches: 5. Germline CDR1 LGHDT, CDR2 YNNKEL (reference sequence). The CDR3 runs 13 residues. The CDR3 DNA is TGTGCCAGCAGCGGGACAGGGGAATTAGAGCAGTACGTC. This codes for CASSGTGELEQYV.

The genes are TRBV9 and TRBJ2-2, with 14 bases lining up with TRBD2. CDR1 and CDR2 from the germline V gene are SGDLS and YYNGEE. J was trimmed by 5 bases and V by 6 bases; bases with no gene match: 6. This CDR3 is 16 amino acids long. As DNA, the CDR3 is TGTGCCAGCACCCGACTAGCGGGGGGGCGGACCGGGGAGCTGTTTTTT. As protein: CASTRLAGGRTGELFF.

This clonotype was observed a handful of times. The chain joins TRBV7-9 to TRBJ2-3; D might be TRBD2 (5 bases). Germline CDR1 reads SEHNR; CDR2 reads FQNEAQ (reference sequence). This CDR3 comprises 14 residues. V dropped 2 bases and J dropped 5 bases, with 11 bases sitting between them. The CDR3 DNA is TGTGCCAGCAGCTTAATAGGAGGCGTAGATACGCAGTATTTT. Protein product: CASSLIGGVDTQYF.

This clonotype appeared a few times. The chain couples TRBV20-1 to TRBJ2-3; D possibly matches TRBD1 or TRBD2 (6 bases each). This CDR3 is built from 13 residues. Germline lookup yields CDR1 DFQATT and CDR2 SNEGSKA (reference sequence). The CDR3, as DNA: TGCAGAGGAGGGGGACCCGCAGCAGATACGCAGTATTTT. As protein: CRGGGPAADTQYF.

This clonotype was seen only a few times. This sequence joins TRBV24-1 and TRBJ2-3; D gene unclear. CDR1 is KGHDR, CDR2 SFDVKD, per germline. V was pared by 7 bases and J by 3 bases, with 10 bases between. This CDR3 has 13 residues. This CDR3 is CATSRPPTDTQYF. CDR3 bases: TGTGCCACCAGCCGACCCCCTACAGATACGCAGTATTTT.

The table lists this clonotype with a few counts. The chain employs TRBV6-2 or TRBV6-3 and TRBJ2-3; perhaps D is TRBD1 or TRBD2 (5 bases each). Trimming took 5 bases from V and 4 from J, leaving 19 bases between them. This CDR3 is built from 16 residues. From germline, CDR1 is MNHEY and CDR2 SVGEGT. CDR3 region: CASSRRRESVADTQYF. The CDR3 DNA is TGTGCCAGCAGTCGCCGCAGGGAGTCGGTGGCAGATACGCAGTATTTT.

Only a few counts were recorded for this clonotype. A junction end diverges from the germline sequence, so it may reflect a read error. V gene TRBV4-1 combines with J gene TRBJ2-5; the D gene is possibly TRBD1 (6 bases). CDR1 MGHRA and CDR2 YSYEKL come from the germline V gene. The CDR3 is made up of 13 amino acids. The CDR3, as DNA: TGCGCCAGCAGCCAAGGGGGCTTGACAGGTCCTGTCTTC. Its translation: CASSQGGLTGPVF.

CDR3 DNA sequence: TGTGCCAGCAGCTCGACTAGGCAGGGTTGGGAGCTGTTTTTT. Translation gives CASSSTRQGWELFF. The J gene is TRBJ2-2, the V gene TRBV4-2; TRBD2 might be the D (6 bases). Germline values: CDR1 LGHNA, CDR2 YNFKEQ. The CDR3 is made up of 14 amino acids. The V and J ends lost 5 bases and 9 bases respectively, with 16 bases between them.